Detailed here is one T cell receptor beta chain. The data derive from a study of cytomegalovirus exposure and HLA in healthy donors. V lost 5 bases and J 1 base, leaving 20 bases between the germline ends. Germline V gene lookup returns CDR1 LNHDA and CDR2 SQIVND (reference sequence). The CDR3 consists of 17 residues. PCR amplification relied on 60 Vbeta primers (plus 13 Jbeta primers). Clones were sequenced by immunoSEQ multiplex PCR, and TCRdb holds only the in-frame ones, with some missing. Among some 120,000 clones listed, approximately 80% were seen once. This receptor was obtained from a woman in her thirties or forties in good health and CMV-seropositive. This chain joins TRBV19 and TRBJ2-5, with D possibly matching TRBD2 (6 bases). The sample taken for sequencing was PBMCs. The CDR3 DNA follows: TGTGCCAGTAGTCCCGAGAGGTTCCCGGGAGTCCAAGAGACCCAGTACTTC. Translated, it gives CASSPERFPGVQETQYF.